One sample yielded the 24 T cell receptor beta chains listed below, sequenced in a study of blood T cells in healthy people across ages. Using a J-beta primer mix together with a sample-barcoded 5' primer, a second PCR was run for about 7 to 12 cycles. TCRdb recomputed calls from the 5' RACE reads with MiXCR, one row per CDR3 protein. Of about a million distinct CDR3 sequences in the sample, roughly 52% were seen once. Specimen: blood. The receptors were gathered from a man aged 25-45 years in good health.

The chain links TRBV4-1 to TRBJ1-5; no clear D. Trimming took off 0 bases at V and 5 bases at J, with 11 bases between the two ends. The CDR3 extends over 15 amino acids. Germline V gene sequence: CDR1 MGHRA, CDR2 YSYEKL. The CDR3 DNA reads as TGCGCCAGCAGCCAAGATCAAAGGGCCGATCAGCCCCAGCATTTT. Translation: CASSQDQRADQPQHF.

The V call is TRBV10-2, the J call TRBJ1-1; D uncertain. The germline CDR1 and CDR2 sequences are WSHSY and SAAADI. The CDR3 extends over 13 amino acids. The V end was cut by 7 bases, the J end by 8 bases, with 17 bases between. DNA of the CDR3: TGCGCCAGCATTCAGTCTGGGAAGGACGAAGCTTTCTTT. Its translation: CASIQSGKDEAFF.

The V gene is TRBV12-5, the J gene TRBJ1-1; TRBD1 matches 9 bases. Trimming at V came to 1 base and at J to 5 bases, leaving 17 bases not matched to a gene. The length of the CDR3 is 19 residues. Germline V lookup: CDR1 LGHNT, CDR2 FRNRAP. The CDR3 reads CASGLAHGGTGMPSTEAFF. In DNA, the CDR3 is TGTGCTAGTGGTTTGGCCCACGGGGGGACAGGGATGCCATCGACTGAAGCTTTCTTT.

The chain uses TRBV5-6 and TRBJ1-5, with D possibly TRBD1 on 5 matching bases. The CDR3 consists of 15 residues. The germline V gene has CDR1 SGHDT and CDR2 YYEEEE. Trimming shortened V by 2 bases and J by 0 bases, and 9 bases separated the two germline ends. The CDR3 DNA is TGTGCCAGCAGCTTAGGGGCTACTAGCAATCAGCCCCAGCATTTT. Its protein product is CASSLGATSNQPQHF.

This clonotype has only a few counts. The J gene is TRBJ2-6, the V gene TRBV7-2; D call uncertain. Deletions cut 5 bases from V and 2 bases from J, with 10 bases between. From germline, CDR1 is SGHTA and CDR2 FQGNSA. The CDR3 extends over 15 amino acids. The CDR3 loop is CASSRVLTGANVLTF. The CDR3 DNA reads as TGTGCCAGCAGCCGGGTTCTAACTGGGGCCAACGTCCTGACTTTC. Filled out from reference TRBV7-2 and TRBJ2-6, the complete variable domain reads GAGVSQSPSNKVTEKGKDVELRCDPISGHTALYWYRQSLGQGLEFLIYFQGNSAPDKSGLPSDRFSAERTGGSVSTLTIQRTQQEDSAVYLCASSRVLTGANVLTFGAGSRLTVL.

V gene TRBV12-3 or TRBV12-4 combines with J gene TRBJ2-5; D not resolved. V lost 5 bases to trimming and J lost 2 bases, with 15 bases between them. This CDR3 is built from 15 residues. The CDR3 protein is CASSPWTVPQETQYF. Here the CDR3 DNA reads TGTGCCAGCAGTCCCTGGACGGTACCTCAAGAGACCCAGTACTTC.

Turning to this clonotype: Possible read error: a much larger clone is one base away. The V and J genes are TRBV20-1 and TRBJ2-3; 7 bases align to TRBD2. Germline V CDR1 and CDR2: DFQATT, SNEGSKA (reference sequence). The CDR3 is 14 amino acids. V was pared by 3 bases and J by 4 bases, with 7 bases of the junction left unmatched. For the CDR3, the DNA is TGCAGTGCTAGGGTAACGGGGGGTCCAGATACGCAGTATTTT. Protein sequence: CSARVTGGPDTQYF.

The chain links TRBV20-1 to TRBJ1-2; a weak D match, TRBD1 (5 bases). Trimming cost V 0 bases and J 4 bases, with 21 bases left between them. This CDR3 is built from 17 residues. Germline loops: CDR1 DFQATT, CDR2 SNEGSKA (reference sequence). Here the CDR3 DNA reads TGCAGTGCTAGAGATGGGGCGCAGGGCGGGAGAGTCTATGGCTACACCTTC. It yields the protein CSARDGAQGGRVYGYTF.

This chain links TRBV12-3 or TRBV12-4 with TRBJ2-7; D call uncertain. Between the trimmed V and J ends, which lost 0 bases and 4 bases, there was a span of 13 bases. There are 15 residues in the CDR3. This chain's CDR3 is CASSLAGLSGYEQYF. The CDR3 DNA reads TGTGCCAGCAGTTTAGCAGGGCTCTCGGGTTACGAGCAGTACTTC.

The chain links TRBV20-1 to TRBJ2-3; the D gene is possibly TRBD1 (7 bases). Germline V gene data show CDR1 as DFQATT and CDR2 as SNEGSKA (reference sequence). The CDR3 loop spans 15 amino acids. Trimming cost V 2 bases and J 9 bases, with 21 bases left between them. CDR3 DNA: TGCAGTGCTAGACAGGGGGGCTTGGGATTGGGAACGCAGTATTTT. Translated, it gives CSARQGGLGLGTQYF.

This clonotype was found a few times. The CDR3 is CAVTGTGIYNEQFF. The CDR3, as DNA: TGTGCCGTCACCGGGACAGGGATTTACAATGAGCAGTTCTTC. The V gene is TRBV10-3, the J gene TRBJ2-1, with 9 bases fitting TRBD1. CDR3 length: 14 residues. The trim removed 11 bases at V and 4 bases at J, leaving 9 bases unmatched. The germline CDR1 and CDR2 sequences are ENHRY and SYGVKD.

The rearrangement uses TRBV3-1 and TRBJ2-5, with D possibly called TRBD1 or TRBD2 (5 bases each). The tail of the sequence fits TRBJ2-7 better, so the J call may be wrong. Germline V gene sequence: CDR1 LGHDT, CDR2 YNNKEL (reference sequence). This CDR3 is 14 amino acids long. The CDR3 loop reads CASSLRDLDNEQYF. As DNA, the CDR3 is TGTGCCAGCAGCCTCCGGGACCTTGACAACGAGCAGTACTTC.

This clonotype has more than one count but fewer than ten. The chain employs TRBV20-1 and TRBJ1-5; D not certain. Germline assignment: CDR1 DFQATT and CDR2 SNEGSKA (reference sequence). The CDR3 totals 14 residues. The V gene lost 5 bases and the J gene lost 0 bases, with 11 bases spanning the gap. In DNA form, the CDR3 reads TGCAGTGCTCCCAGACCAGGTAGCAATCAGCCCCAGCATTTT. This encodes CSAPRPGSNQPQHF.

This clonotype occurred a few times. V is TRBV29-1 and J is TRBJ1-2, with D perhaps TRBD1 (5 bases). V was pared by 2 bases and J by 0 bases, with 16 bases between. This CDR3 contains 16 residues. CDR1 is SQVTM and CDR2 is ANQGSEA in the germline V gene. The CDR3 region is CSVELGEGGPNYGYTF. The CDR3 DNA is TGCAGCGTTGAATTAGGGGAAGGAGGCCCTAACTATGGCTACACCTTC.

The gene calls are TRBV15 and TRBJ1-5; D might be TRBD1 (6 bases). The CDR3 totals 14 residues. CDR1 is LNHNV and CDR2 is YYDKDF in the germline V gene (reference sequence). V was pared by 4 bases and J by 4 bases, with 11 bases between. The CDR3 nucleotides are TGTGCCACCAGCATAGGGGGGGGTAATCAGCCCCAGCATTTT. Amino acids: CATSIGGGNQPQHF.

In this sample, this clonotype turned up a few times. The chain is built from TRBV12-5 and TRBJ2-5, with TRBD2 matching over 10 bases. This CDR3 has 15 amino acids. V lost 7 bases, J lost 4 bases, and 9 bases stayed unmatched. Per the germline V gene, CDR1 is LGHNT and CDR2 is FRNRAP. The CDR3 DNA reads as TGTGCTAGTGACCCTAGCGGGAGCTCCCCAGAGACCCAGTACTTC. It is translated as CASDPSGSSPETQYF.

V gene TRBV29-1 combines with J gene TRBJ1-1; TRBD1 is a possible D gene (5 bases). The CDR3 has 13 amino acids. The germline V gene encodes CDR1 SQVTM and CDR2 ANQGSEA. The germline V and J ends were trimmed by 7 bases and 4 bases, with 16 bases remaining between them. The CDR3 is CSGRGWGSTEAFF. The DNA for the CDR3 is TGCAGCGGTCGGGGGTGGGGGAGCACTGAAGCTTTCTTT.

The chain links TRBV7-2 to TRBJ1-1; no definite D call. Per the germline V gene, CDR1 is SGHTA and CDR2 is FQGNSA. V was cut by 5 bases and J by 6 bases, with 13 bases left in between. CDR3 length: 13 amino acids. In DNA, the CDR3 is TGTGCCAGCAGCCCCACGACGGGGTCTGAAGCTTTCTTT. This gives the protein CASSPTTGSEAFF.

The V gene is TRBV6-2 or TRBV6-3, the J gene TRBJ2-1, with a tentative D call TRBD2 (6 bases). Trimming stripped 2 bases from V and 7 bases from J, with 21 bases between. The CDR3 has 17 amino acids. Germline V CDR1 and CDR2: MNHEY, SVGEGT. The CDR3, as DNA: TGTGCCAGCAGTTACAGCCTAACTAGCTTCGGATGGAATGAGCAGTTCTTC. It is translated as CASSYSLTSFGWNEQFF.

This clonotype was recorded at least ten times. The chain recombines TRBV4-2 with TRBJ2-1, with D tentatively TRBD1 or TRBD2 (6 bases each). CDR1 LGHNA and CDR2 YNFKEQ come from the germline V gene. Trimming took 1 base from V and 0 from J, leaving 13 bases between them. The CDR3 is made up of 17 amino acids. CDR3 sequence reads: CASSQGTGGLSYNEQFF. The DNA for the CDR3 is TGTGCCAGCAGCCAAGGTACCGGGGGCCTCTCCTACAATGAGCAGTTCTTC.

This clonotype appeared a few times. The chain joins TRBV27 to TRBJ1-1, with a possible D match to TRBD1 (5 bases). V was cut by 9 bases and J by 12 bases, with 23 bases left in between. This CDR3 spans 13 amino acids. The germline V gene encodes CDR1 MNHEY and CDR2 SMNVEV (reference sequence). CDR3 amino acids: CASAQTSRVQTFF. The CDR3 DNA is TGTGCCAGTGCCCAAACTTCCAGGGTTCAGACTTTCTTT.

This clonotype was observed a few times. CDR3 protein: CASSEGGEQFF. The DNA of the CDR3 is TGTGCCAGCAGCGAGGGCGGTGAGCAGTTCTTC. This chain uses TRBV9 with TRBJ2-1; D unclear. This CDR3 has 11 residues. CDR1 is SGDLS and CDR2 is YYNGEE in the germline V gene. The V gene lost 3 bases and the J gene lost 9 bases, with 7 bases spanning the gap.

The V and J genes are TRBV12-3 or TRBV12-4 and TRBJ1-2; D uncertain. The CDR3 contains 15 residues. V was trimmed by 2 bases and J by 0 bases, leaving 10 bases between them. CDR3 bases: TGTGCCAGCAGTTTAAGGGCTCTAGCTAACTATGGCTACACCTTC. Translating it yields CASSLRALANYGYTF.

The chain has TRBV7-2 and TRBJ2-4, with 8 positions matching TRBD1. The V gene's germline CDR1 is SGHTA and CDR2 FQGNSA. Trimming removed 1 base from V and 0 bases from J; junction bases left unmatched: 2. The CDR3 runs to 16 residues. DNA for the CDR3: TGTGCCAGCAGCTTAGGCAGGGGGCTAGCCAAAAACATTCAGTACTTC. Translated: CASSLGRGLAKNIQYF. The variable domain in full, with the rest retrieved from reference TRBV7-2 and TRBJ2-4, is GAGVSQSPSNKVTEKGKDVELRCDPISGHTALYWYRQSLGQGLEFLIYFQGNSAPDKSGLPSDRFSAERTGGSVSTLTIQRTQQEDSAVYLCASSLGRGLAKNIQYFGAGTRLSVL.